The present T cell receptor beta chain was sequenced within a study of cytomegalovirus exposure and HLA in healthy donors. Study background: The Caucasian-associated ancestry cluster held roughly 78% of 398 genotyped donors. Study-wide findings and caveats: Across all donors, roughly uniform sequencing depth was an assumption of the presence/absence analyses. Researchers had no immune exposure information except CMV serostatus available.

The V end lost 1 base, the J end lost 3 bases, and 9 bases lay between the germline ends. Germline V CDR1 and CDR2: LGHNA, YSLEER. The length of the CDR3 is 14 residues. Amplification used 60 Vbeta primers and 13 Jbeta primers. Sequenced by immunoSEQ multiplex PCR; TCRdb stores in-frame clones only, minus some. In the table there are 60,000 to 70,000 clones, roughly 80% of which are singletons. This clone has just a few counts. Antigen specificity is unknown. The chain has TRBV4-3 and TRBJ1-1; the D gene is possibly TRBD1 (5 bases). The TCR originated in a woman younger than 45 in good health and CMV-seronegative. Sequencing input: PBMCs. In DNA form, the CDR3 reads TGCGCCAGCAGCCAAGGGGTAGGGGACACTGAAGCTTTCTTT. Translating it yields CASSQGVGDTEAFF.